These 19 T cell receptor beta chains were sequenced from one sample in a study of beta chain features in type 1 diabetes. Every bit of the isolated RNA underwent reverse transcription, so sequencing read expressed TCRB transcripts. Some clones are missing from TCRdb's copy, which holds only in-frame ones; the method was immunoSEQ multiplex PCR. The sample contains approximately 250,000 clones, 9% to 10% of which appear only once. Input material: naive CD4+ T cells from blood. These receptors were collected from a woman under 30 in good health.

The rearrangement uses TRBV19 and TRBJ2-7; 7 nucleotides align to TRBD2. In germline, CDR1 is LNHDA, CDR2 SQIVND (reference sequence). The CDR3 is 14 residues long. The V and J ends lost 6 bases and 10 bases, in that order; junction bases with no gene match: 15. The DNA for the CDR3 is TGTGCCAGTAGGATGGTGGCTAGCGGACCGGAACAGTACTTC. Encoded protein: CASRMVASGPEQYF.

This clone was found a few times. Other DNA sequences from this sample encode an identical CDR3 as well. The rearrangement uses TRBV11-2 and TRBJ2-7; 10 positions agree with TRBD1. In germline, CDR1 is SGHAT, CDR2 FQNNGV. The CDR3 runs 15 residues. The V segment lost 6 bases and the J segment 5 bases; nucleotides outside the gene matches: 10. This chain's CDR3 is CASRSIDRGRHEQYF. DNA for the CDR3: TGTGCCAGCAGGAGTATAGACAGGGGGCGGCACGAGCAGTACTTC.

A few counts support this clone. This chain connects TRBV30 to TRBJ2-2; 7 positions agree with TRBD2. V lost 1 base and J lost 7; bases outside the gene matches: 6. CDR1 and CDR2 (germline): GTSNPN, SVGIG (reference sequence). The CDR3 length is 14 residues. The CDR3 reads CAWSGAGVYGELFF. The CDR3 DNA follows: TGTGCCTGGAGTGGGGCGGGAGTATACGGGGAGCTGTTTTTT.

This clone appeared a few times. The CDR3 loop is CASSDRGRKGNEQFF. As DNA, the CDR3 is TGTGCCAGCAGTGACAGGGGGCGGAAGGGAAATGAGCAGTTCTTC. V gene TRBV2 combines with J gene TRBJ2-1, with 8 bases fitting TRBD1. V was pared by 3 bases and J by 7 bases, with 8 bases of the junction left unmatched. Germline V gives CDR1 SNHLY, CDR2 FYNNEI. The CDR3 spans 15 residues.

The chain combines TRBV5-1 with TRBJ2-1; D is possibly TRBD1 (6 bases). The CDR3 is 15 amino acids. CDR1 is SGHRS and CDR2 is YFSETQ in the germline V gene. Trimming stripped 0 bases from V and 6 bases from J, with 13 bases between. Here the CDR3 reads CASSLAGGGGNEQFF. The CDR3 DNA follows: TGCGCCAGCAGCTTGGCCGGTGGGGGCGGCAATGAGCAGTTCTTC.

In DNA form, the CDR3 reads TGTGCCAGCAGTGCGGGGAATCAGCCCCAGCATTTT. Translation: CASSAGNQPQHF. This sequence joins TRBV2 and TRBJ1-5; D is unclear. The CDR3 extends over 12 amino acids. Trimming cost V 4 bases and J 4 bases, with 5 bases left between them. The germline V gene encodes CDR1 SNHLY and CDR2 FYNNEI.

This clone was detected a few times. The chain employs TRBV7-8 and TRBJ1-5; TRBD1 aligns across 8 bases. Unmatched junction bases numbered 6, after V lost 1 base and J lost 1 base. The germline gives CDR1 SGHVS, CDR2 FQNEAQ. This CDR3 is built from 17 residues. The CDR3 region is CASSLERTGRSNQPQHF. The DNA for the CDR3 is TGTGCCAGCAGCTTAGAGAGGACAGGGAGGAGCAATCAGCCCCAGCATTTT.

The chain links TRBV30 to TRBJ1-1; 11 bases fit TRBD1. The V segment lost 0 bases and the J segment 1 base; nucleotides outside the gene matches: 4. Germline CDR1 is GTSNPN and CDR2 is SVGIG (reference sequence). CDR3 length: 16 residues. The CDR3 DNA is TGTGCCTGGAGTGTACGGGACAGGGGGACGAACACTGAAGCTTTCTTT. It encodes CAWSVRDRGTNTEAFF.

This clone has more than one count but fewer than ten. V is TRBV5-1 and J is TRBJ2-5; 12 bases align to TRBD2. This CDR3 is built from 16 residues. J lost 8 bases, V lost 7 bases, and 15 bases had no gene match. The germline gives CDR1 SGHRS, CDR2 YFSETQ. The CDR3 here is CASPCILTSGGLTQYF. CDR3 sequence (DNA): TGCGCCAGCCCCTGTATCCTGACTAGCGGGGGCCTCACCCAGTACTTC.

The CDR3 reads CASSLVGGGASDTQYF. CDR3 coding DNA: TGTGCCAGCAGCTTAGTAGGTGGGGGGGCATCAGATACGCAGTATTTT. This rearrangement joins TRBV7-3 to TRBJ2-3; D is perhaps TRBD2 (7 bases). The germline V and J ends were trimmed by 2 bases and 4 bases, with 16 bases remaining between them. The CDR3 sequence is 16 residues long. Germline lookup yields CDR1 SGHTA and CDR2 FQGTGA.

Only a few counts were recorded for this clone. This chain joins TRBV15 and TRBJ1-4; TRBD1 matches 9 bases. The V gene's germline CDR1 is LNHNV and CDR2 YYDKDF (reference sequence). The CDR3 is 16 amino acids. Losses at the gene ends were 1 base for V and 7 bases for J; bases not matched to a gene: 7. The CDR3 region is CATSRVLGQGIEKLFF. CDR3 nucleotides: TGTGCCACCAGCAGAGTCTTAGGACAGGGGATTGAAAAACTGTTTTTT. Complete variable domain (other parts from reference TRBV15 and TRBJ1-4): DAMVIQNPRYQVTQFGKPVTLSCSQTLNHNVMYWYQQKSSQAPKLLFHYYDKDFNNEADTPDNFQSRRPNTSFCFLDIRSPGLGDTAMYLCATSRVLGQGIEKLFFGSGTQLSVL.

The genes are TRBV19 and TRBJ1-1; no reliable D call. This CDR3 spans 15 amino acids. From germline, CDR1 is LNHDA and CDR2 SQIVND (reference sequence). With 6 bases removed from V and 3 bases from J, the gap between germline ends came to 17 bases. The CDR3, as DNA: TGTGCCAGTAGCAAAAATCGCGCAGGTGACACTGAAGCTTTCTTT. Translated: CASSKNRAGDTEAFF.

The gene calls are TRBV19 and TRBJ2-3; unclear D gene. With 3 bases removed from V and 2 bases from J, the gap between germline ends came to 6 bases. There are 13 residues in the CDR3. Germline CDR1 and CDR2: LNHDA and SQIVND (reference sequence). Written as DNA, the CDR3 is TGTGCCAGTAGTATTTTCGTCACAGATACGCAGTATTTT. This sequence encodes CASSIFVTDTQYF.

V is TRBV6-5 and J is TRBJ1-2; TRBD1 aligns across 11 bases. Germline CDR1 MNHEY, CDR2 SVGAGI. The trim removed 5 bases at V and 2 bases at J, leaving 1 base unmatched. CDR3 length: 14 residues. The CDR3, as DNA: TGTGCCAGCAGTCGGACAGGGGGCAACTATGGCTACACCTTC. Protein sequence: CASSRTGGNYGYTF.

This rearrangement joins TRBV5-1 to TRBJ1-1; TRBD1 might be the D (6 bases). V was shortened by 4 bases and J by 4 bases, with 14 bases between the two germline ends. This CDR3 has 14 residues. Germline assignment: CDR1 SGHRS and CDR2 YFSETQ. The CDR3 DNA reads TGCGCCAGCAGCCCGGACAGAATTGGCACTGAAGCTTTCTTT. Protein product: CASSPDRIGTEAFF. Together with reference TRBV5-1 and TRBJ1-1, the CDR3 gives the full variable domain: KAGVTQTPRYLIKTRGQQVTLSCSPISGHRSVSWYQQTPGQGLQFLFEYFSETQRNKGNFPGRFSGRQFSNSRSEMNVSTLELGDSALYLCASSPDRIGTEAFFGQGTRLTVV.

The chain is built from TRBV5-1 and TRBJ1-3; D is uncertain. The CDR3 runs to 13 residues. Trimming shortened V by 3 bases and J by 1 base, and 5 bases separated the two germline ends. CDR1 is SGHRS and CDR2 is YFSETQ in the germline V gene. In nucleotides, the CDR3 is TGCGCCAGCAGCTCCCCGTCTGGAAACACCATATATTTT. This sequence encodes CASSSPSGNTIYF.

This chain uses TRBV13 with TRBJ2-7; 7 bases line up with TRBD2. CDR3 length equals 14 residues. Germline values: CDR1 PRHDT, CDR2 FYEKMQ (reference sequence). V lost 3 bases and J lost 4; bases outside the gene matches: 6. Written as DNA, the CDR3 is TGTGCCAGCAGCTTGAACGGGGGGAATTACGAGCAGTACTTC. This encodes CASSLNGGNYEQYF.

This sequence joins TRBV18 and TRBJ1-1; unclear D gene. V lost 4 bases, J lost 1 base, and 10 bases lay in between. Germline V gives CDR1 KGHSH, CDR2 LQKENI. The CDR3 covers 14 residues. The CDR3 DNA sequence: TGTGCCAGCTCACAGGACGAGGGGAACACTGAAGCTTTCTTT. This gives the protein CASSQDEGNTEAFF.

Regarding this clone: The sample has other DNA sequences that encode this CDR3 too. This chain uses TRBV6-1 with TRBJ2-7; 10 bases fit TRBD2. The CDR3 loop spans 14 amino acids. V dropped 4 bases and J dropped 0; count of bases not matched to a gene: 0. Germline CDR1 and CDR2: MNHNS and SASEGT. CDR3 region: CASSASGGSYEQYF. CDR3 coding DNA: TGTGCCAGCAGTGCTAGCGGGGGCTCCTACGAGCAGTACTTC.